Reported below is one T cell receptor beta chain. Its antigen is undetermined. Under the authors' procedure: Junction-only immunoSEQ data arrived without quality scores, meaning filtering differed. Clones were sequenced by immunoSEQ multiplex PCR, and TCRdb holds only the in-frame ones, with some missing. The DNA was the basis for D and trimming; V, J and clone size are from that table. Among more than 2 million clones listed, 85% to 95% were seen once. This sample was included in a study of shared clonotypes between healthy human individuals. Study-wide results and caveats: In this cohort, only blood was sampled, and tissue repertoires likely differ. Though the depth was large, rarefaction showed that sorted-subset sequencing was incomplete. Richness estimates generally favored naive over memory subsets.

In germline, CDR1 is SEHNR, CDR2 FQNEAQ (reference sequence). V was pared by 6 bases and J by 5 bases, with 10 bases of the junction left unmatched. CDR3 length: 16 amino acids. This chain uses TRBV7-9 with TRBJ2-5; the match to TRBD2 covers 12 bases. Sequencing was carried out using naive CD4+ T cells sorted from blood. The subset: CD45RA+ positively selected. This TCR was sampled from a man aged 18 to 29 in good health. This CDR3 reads CASSQRLAGVRETQYF. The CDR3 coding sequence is TGTGCCAGCAGTCAGCGACTAGCGGGGGTTAGGGAGACCCAGTACTTC.